This T cell receptor (beta chain) was documented in a study of graft-versus-host responses after intestinal transplantation. Study details: Multivisceral, liver-intestinal, or isolated intestinal grafts were transplanted into recipients. All recipients got anti-thymocyte globulin induction, then tacrolimus and steroids for 2 to 4 years.

Assay used: immunoSEQ multiplex PCR; TCRdb lists only in-frame clones, some missing. Of approximately 70,000 clones in the sample, over 75% were seen once. With regard to this clone: What it recognizes is unknown.

The germline V gene encodes CDR1 SGHRS and CDR2 YFSETQ. The CDR3 is made up of 16 amino acids. The V and J ends lost 6 bases and 8 bases respectively, with 26 bases between them. Study-wide points: The marrow of recipients harbored GvH clones, and ileum or blood showed some of them first.

The chain is built from TRBV5-1 and TRBJ1-2; possibly TRBD1 for D (6 bases). The input for sequencing was unstimulated CD4+ T cells sorted from spleen or lymph node cells, taken before transplant. The TCR originated in a human donor who was the organ donor for an intestinal transplant. The CDR3 region is CASTQTTGWALGGYTF. CDR3 DNA sequence: TGCGCCAGCACTCAGACCACAGGGTGGGCCCTAGGGGGCTACACCTTC.